This TCR beta chain appears in the sequencing data of a study of identical twins. Healthy Caucasians supplied all donations. CDR3 size: 13 residues. From germline, CDR1 is LNHDA and CDR2 SQIVND (reference sequence). Germline trimming cut 11 bases from V and 6 bases from J; bases unmatched to any gene: 10. Unique molecular identifiers were in the cDNA, with template-switch universal primer binding. Using its own MiXCR run on the 5' RACE reads, TCRdb lists one record per CDR3 protein. The table has 600,000 to 800,000 distinct CDR3 sequences, 21% seen once. These data were likewise used in another study, on T cells expressing NK-cell markers.

The sample was PBMCs. This TCR was sampled from a woman between 18 and 29 years old in good health. J is TRBJ2-5 and V is TRBV19; 9 positions match TRBD1. This chain's CDR3 is CASTGGGVKTQYF. In nucleotides, the CDR3 is TGTGCCTCGACAGGGGGGGGTGTCAAGACCCAGTACTTC.